This T cell receptor beta chain was profiled in a study of tissue T cells after allogeneic stem cell transplantation. General study findings and limits: In patients and mice, blood and spleen missed much of tissue repertoire.

With regard to this clone: As yet, its antigen is unknown. Mouse germline and gene names are used. The observed sequence ends 1 residue before the CDR3 terminus, with the missing tail filled in from the germline J gene.

The CDR3 totals 12 residues. V was pared by 6 bases and J by 7 bases, with 6 bases of the junction left unmatched. Germline CDR1 reads NNHDY; CDR2 reads SYVADS. Assay: immunoSEQ multiplex PCR; the TCRdb copy retains only in-frame clones and omits some. Of roughly 50,000 clones in the sample, around 67% were seen once. The chain recombines TRBV13-3 with TRBJ2-7; TRBD2 matches at 8 bases. The sequenced sample was sorted cells pooled from one or two spleens. The source of this sequence is a pool of C57BL/6 mice in good health. The CDR3 DNA, read in part, is TGTGCCAGCACGGGGGGGCGCGGGGAACAGTAC. Its translation is CASTGGRGEQY. The CDR3 as a whole reads CASTGGRGEQYF.